The clone carrying this T cell receptor (beta chain) was seen once. This record belongs to a study of blood T cell repertoires in COVID-19. About the study: Whether acute or convalescent, the COVID-19 samples came from the United States, Italy and Spain.

Using immunoSEQ multiplex PCR, the repertoire was profiled, and TCRdb retains in-frame clones only, with some absent. Of tens of thousands of clones in the sample, about 88% are singletons; the top ten hold approximately 9.2%. This receptor was identified in a woman aged 65 to 85 with active COVID-19. Sample: peripheral blood.

CDR3 region: CASRSRSNEQFF. CDR3 DNA: TGTGCCAGCAGGTCGCGGTCCAATGAGCAGTTCTTC. This chain joins TRBV28 and TRBJ2-1, with D hard to call. V was shortened by 6 bases and J by 6 bases, with 9 bases between the two germline ends. Germline lookup yields CDR1 MDHEN and CDR2 SYDVKM. The CDR3 is 12 amino acids.